This is a list of T cell receptor beta chains from one sample in a study of cytomegalovirus exposure and HLA in healthy donors. This table comes from immunoSEQ multiplex PCR, and its TCRdb copy is limited to in-frame clones, with some not included. Of some 150,000 clones listed, about 88% are singletons. The specimen sequenced was PBMCs. The receptor source for this set is a woman aged 18-29 years in good health and CMV-seronegative. Both conserved end residues are part of each CDR3. Fields, in order: clone size, J gene, D gene, V gene, CDR3 protein, CDR3 DNA. A D gene is named only where the DNA matches it firmly. Clone size is stated in some rows and not others, as once, few, many or a class when expanded.

. | TRBJ1-2 | . | TRBV28 | CASSPAGGGFGHGYTF | TGTGCCAGCAGTCCCGCGGGGGGGGGCTTTGGGCATGGCTACACCTTC
few | TRBJ1-5 | . | TRBV28 | CASRHRVNQPQHF | TGTGCCAGCAGGCACAGGGTTAATCAGCCCCAGCATTTT
. | TRBJ1-2 | . | TRBV28 | CASSFTRVSPHGYTF | TGTGCCAGCAGTTTCACCAGGGTTTCCCCCCACGGCTACACCTTC
once | TRBJ1-4 | . | TRBV11-3 | CASSSGTPEEKLFF | TGTGCCAGCAGTTCCGGGACACCCGAGGAAAAACTGTTTTTT
few | TRBJ1-4 | TRBD1 | TRBV28 | CASSDRQGNEKLFF | TGTGCCAGCAGCGACCGACAGGGAAACGAAAAACTGTTTTTT
. | TRBJ2-7 | . | TRBV28 | CASSLFGLLYEQYF | TGTGCCAGCAGTCTGTTTGGACTTTTATACGAGCAGTACTTC
. | TRBJ2-3 | . | TRBV11-2 | CASSLGLVGTDTQYF | TGTGCCAGCAGCTTAGGACTAGTGGGCACAGATACGCAGTATTTT
. | TRBJ1-1 | TRBD1 | TRBV7-2 | CASSYRGTEAFF | TGTGCCAGCAGCTACAGGGGCACTGAAGCTTTCTTT
. | TRBJ1-4 | . | TRBV4-1 | CASSRGQMDQPNEKLFF | TGCGCCAGCAGCCGCGGGCAAATGGACCAGCCCAATGAAAAACTGTTTTTT
. | TRBJ1-4 | . | TRBV7-4 | CASSLVRGGRTNEKLFF | TGTGCCAGCAGCTTAGTAAGGGGGGGCCGAACTAATGAAAAACTGTTTTTT
. | TRBJ1-2 | . | TRBV28 | CASSWRGYGYTF | TGTGCCAGCAGTTGGAGGGGCTATGGCTACACCTTC
. | TRBJ1-1 | . | TRBV7-8 | CASSTAGRRTEAFF | TGTGCCAGCAGCACAGCGGGGCGGCGGACTGAAGCTTTCTTT
. | TRBJ1-2 | TRBD1 | TRBV29-1 | CSVGQGADGYTF | TGCAGCGTTGGGCAGGGGGCTGATGGCTACACCTTC
. | TRBJ2-3 | TRBD2 | TRBV7-2 | CASSFEATGLAREDTQYF | TGTGCCAGCAGCTTCGAAGCAACCGGACTAGCGAGGGAAGATACGCAGTATTTT
few | TRBJ1-5 | . | TRBV4-1 | CASSQDGGGGQPQHF | TGCGCCAGCAGCCAAGATGGGGGGGGCGGGCAGCCCCAGCATTTT